These T cell receptor beta chains were read from a single sample in a study of T cells in localized non-small cell lung cancer. Method: immunoSEQ multiplex PCR; TCRdb's copy keeps in-frame clones and lacks some. In the table there are some 1,300 clones, 20% to 25% of which are singletons. This material consisted of normal lung tissue next to the tumor, taken before any cancer treatment. These receptors originate from a man between 40 and 75 years old with stage III squamous cell lung carcinoma. The CDR3 runs from the conserved cysteine through the conserved F or W. D genes are given only for firm matches. Rows give clone size only sometimes, using once, few, many, or a class for an expanded clone.

CDR3 length: 12
D gene: .
V gene: TRBV27
J gene: TRBJ1-1
clone size: few
CDR3 DNA: TGTGCCAGCAGTTTGGGTTACACTGAAGCTTTCTTT
CDR3 protein: CASSLGYTEAFF

CDR3 length: 12
D gene: .
V gene: TRBV19
J gene: TRBJ1-4
clone size: .
CDR3 DNA: TGTGCCAGTAGTACCTATAATGAAAAACTGTTTTTT
CDR3 protein: CASSTYNEKLFF

CDR3 length: 14
D gene: TRBD1
V gene: TRBV28
J gene: TRBJ1-4
clone size: .
CDR3 DNA: TGTGCCAGCAGCCAGACAGGGGGAGGTGAAAAACTGTTTTTT
CDR3 protein: CASSQTGGGEKLFF

CDR3 length: 14
D gene: TRBD1
V gene: TRBV29-1
J gene: TRBJ2-2
clone size: .
CDR3 DNA: TGCAGCGTTGGCAGGGGGCGCGGCACCGGGGAGCTGTTTTTT
CDR3 protein: CSVGRGRGTGELFF

CDR3 length: 12
D gene: TRBD1
V gene: TRBV29-1
J gene: TRBJ2-7
clone size: large
CDR3 DNA: TGCAGCGGGGGGACAGGATTCTACGAGCAGTACTTC
CDR3 protein: CSGGTGFYEQYF

CDR3 length: 13
D gene: TRBD1
V gene: TRBV19
J gene: TRBJ1-4
clone size: .
CDR3 DNA: TGTGCCAGTAAGCCAGGGGGCTTTGAAAAACTGTTTTTT
CDR3 protein: CASKPGGFEKLFF

CDR3 length: 15
D gene: .
V gene: TRBV6-8
J gene: TRBJ1-1
clone size: .
CDR3 DNA: TGTGCCAGCAGCCCCCCGGGACGGACTTTGGCTGAAGCTTTCTTT
CDR3 protein: CASSPPGRTLAEAFF

CDR3 length: 15
D gene: .
V gene: TRBV11-3
J gene: TRBJ2-3
clone size: .
CDR3 DNA: TGTGCCAGCAGCTTAGTTCAGGGATTCCTCGATCCGCAGTATTTT
CDR3 protein: CASSLVQGFLDPQYF

CDR3 length: 17
D gene: .
V gene: TRBV5-1
J gene: TRBJ1-3
clone size: .
CDR3 DNA: TGCGCCAGCAGCCAAGATTGGGGACAACACTCTGGAAACACCATATATTTT
CDR3 protein: CASSQDWGQHSGNTIYF

CDR3 length: 15
D gene: .
V gene: TRBV11-3
J gene: TRBJ2-7
clone size: medium-sized
CDR3 DNA: TGTGCCAGCAGCTTAGGGGGGACGCAATACTACGAGCAGTACTTC
CDR3 protein: CASSLGGTQYYEQYF

CDR3 length: 17
D gene: .
V gene: TRBV11-3
J gene: TRBJ2-5
clone size: medium-sized
CDR3 DNA: TGTGCCAGCAGCCCAGGTGGGCAAGGGGACCTACAAGAGACCCAGTACTTC
CDR3 protein: CASSPGGQGDLQETQYF

CDR3 length: 14
D gene: TRBD2
V gene: TRBV29-1
J gene: TRBJ2-7
clone size: .
CDR3 DNA: TGCAGCATCGCACCGGCGGGGGGACTCTACGAGCAGTACTTC
CDR3 protein: CSIAPAGGLYEQYF

CDR3 length: 14
D gene: .
V gene: TRBV5-1
J gene: TRBJ2-1
clone size: large
CDR3 DNA: TGCGCCAGCAGCTTGGGGGTTAGCGGCAATGAGCAGTTCTTC
CDR3 protein: CASSLGVSGNEQFF

CDR3 length: 13
D gene: TRBD1
V gene: TRBV19
J gene: TRBJ2-3
clone size: .
CDR3 DNA: TGTGCCAGTAGTGCCCGAGGGGGCGATACGCAGTATTTT
CDR3 protein: CASSARGGDTQYF

CDR3 length: 14
D gene: .
V gene: TRBV11-3
J gene: TRBJ2-7
clone size: .
CDR3 DNA: TGTGCCAGCAGCCCGATGGGGCGTTCCTACGAGCAGTACTTC
CDR3 protein: CASSPMGRSYEQYF

CDR3 length: 14
D gene: .
V gene: TRBV11-3
J gene: TRBJ2-7
clone size: .
CDR3 DNA: TGTGCCAGCAGCTTAGGGTTCACCTCCTACGAGCAGTACTTC
CDR3 protein: CASSLGFTSYEQYF

CDR3 length: 15
D gene: .
V gene: TRBV11-3
J gene: TRBJ1-2
clone size: medium-sized
CDR3 DNA: TGTGCCAGCAGCTTAGATATAGGGCAGGGAGGAGGCTACACCTTC
CDR3 protein: CASSLDIGQGGGYTF

CDR3 length: 12
D gene: .
V gene: TRBV19
J gene: TRBJ2-1
clone size: .
CDR3 DNA: TGTGCCAGTAGTCGACAGAGCAATGAGCAGTTCTTC
CDR3 protein: CASSRQSNEQFF

CDR3 length: 14
D gene: TRBD1
V gene: TRBV28
J gene: TRBJ2-5
clone size: .
CDR3 DNA: TGTGCCAGCAACCCTACAGGGGCGGGAGAGACCCAGTACTTC
CDR3 protein: CASNPTGAGETQYF

CDR3 length: 17
D gene: TRBD1
V gene: TRBV11-3
J gene: TRBJ2-1
clone size: .
CDR3 DNA: TGTGCCAGCAACCAACCCCCCGGGACAGGAGTAAACAATGAGCAGTTCTTC
CDR3 protein: CASNQPPGTGVNNEQFF

CDR3 length: 15
D gene: .
V gene: TRBV11-3
J gene: TRBJ1-3
clone size: large
CDR3 DNA: TGTGCCAGCAGCCCCCAGGGTTTCTCTGGAAACACCATATATTTT
CDR3 protein: CASSPQGFSGNTIYF

CDR3 length: 17
D gene: TRBD2
V gene: TRBV6-8
J gene: TRBJ2-1
clone size: .
CDR3 DNA: TGTGCCAGCAGTTACTCCCCTACTAGCGGCCTTTACAATGAGCAGTTCTTC
CDR3 protein: CASSYSPTSGLYNEQFF

CDR3 length: 14
D gene: .
V gene: TRBV6-8
J gene: TRBJ1-3
clone size: .
CDR3 DNA: TGTGCCAGCAGTTACGGGGGTTCTGGAAACACCATATATTTT
CDR3 protein: CASSYGGSGNTIYF

CDR3 length: 15
D gene: .
V gene: TRBV11-3
J gene: TRBJ1-1
clone size: large
CDR3 DNA: TGTGCCAGCAGCATTAGTGGCCAGGGACACACTGAAGCTTTCTTT
CDR3 protein: CASSISGQGHTEAFF

CDR3 length: 15
D gene: .
V gene: TRBV19
J gene: TRBJ1-5
clone size: .
CDR3 DNA: TGTGCCAGTAGTATAGGGACATCTAGCAATCAGCCCCAGCATTTT
CDR3 protein: CASSIGTSSNQPQHF

CDR3 length: 15
D gene: TRBD2
V gene: TRBV29-1
J gene: TRBJ2-3
clone size: .
CDR3 DNA: TGCAGCGTCCGGACTAGCGGGAGTGGATCAGATACGCAGTATTTT
CDR3 protein: CSVRTSGSGSDTQYF

CDR3 length: 13
D gene: .
V gene: TRBV6-8
J gene: TRBJ2-2
clone size: medium-sized
CDR3 DNA: TGTGCCAGCAGTTACCCCGGGACCGGGGAGCTGTTTTTT
CDR3 protein: CASSYPGTGELFF

CDR3 length: 18
D gene: TRBD2
V gene: TRBV28
J gene: TRBJ2-2
clone size: few
CDR3 DNA: TGTGCCAGCAGTCCCCAGCGAAGGACGGGAGGAGGCACCGGGGAGCTGTTTTTT
CDR3 protein: CASSPQRRTGGGTGELFF

CDR3 length: 19
D gene: .
V gene: TRBV11-3
J gene: TRBJ2-3
clone size: few
CDR3 DNA: TGTGCCAGCAGCTTATACTGGGCGGTGGGGGGGGCCGAGACAGATACGCAGTATTTT
CDR3 protein: CASSLYWAVGGAETDTQYF

CDR3 length: 16
D gene: .
V gene: TRBV7-7
J gene: TRBJ1-2
clone size: .
CDR3 DNA: TGTGCCAGCAGCTTCAAACAGGTTGGGGGACGCTATGGCTACACCTTC
CDR3 protein: CASSFKQVGGRYGYTF

CDR3 length: 13
D gene: .
V gene: TRBV19
J gene: TRBJ1-2
clone size: few
CDR3 DNA: TGTGCCAGTAGCCCGGACGGATCGTATGGCTACACCTTC
CDR3 protein: CASSPDGSYGYTF

CDR3 length: 15
D gene: TRBD1
V gene: TRBV11-3
J gene: TRBJ2-5
clone size: .
CDR3 DNA: TGTGCCAGCAGTCGCCGGGACAGTGTTTTAGAGACCCAGTACTTC
CDR3 protein: CASSRRDSVLETQYF

CDR3 length: 15
D gene: .
V gene: TRBV9
J gene: TRBJ2-3
clone size: .
CDR3 DNA: TGTGCCAGCAGCGTAGGGGCTGGACTCACAGATACGCAGTATTTT
CDR3 protein: CASSVGAGLTDTQYF

CDR3 length: 15
D gene: .
V gene: TRBV11-3
J gene: TRBJ2-7
clone size: medium-sized
CDR3 DNA: TGTGCCAGCAGCTTTTTGGGGACCGGCACCTACGAGCAGTACTTC
CDR3 protein: CASSFLGTGTYEQYF

CDR3 length: 17
D gene: TRBD1
V gene: TRBV4-1
J gene: TRBJ2-2
clone size: medium-sized
CDR3 DNA: TGCGCCAGCAGCCCATCCGGGACAGGGGGCTTCACCGGGGAGCTGTTTTTT
CDR3 protein: CASSPSGTGGFTGELFF

CDR3 length: 14
D gene: .
V gene: TRBV11-3
J gene: TRBJ1-6
clone size: .
CDR3 DNA: TGTGCCAGCAGCTTAGTAATAAGTAATTCACCCCTCCACTTT
CDR3 protein: CASSLVISNSPLHF

CDR3 length: 15
D gene: .
V gene: TRBV28
J gene: TRBJ2-6
clone size: .
CDR3 DNA: TGTGCCAGCAGTTTAGAGGGGTCTGGGGCCAACGTCCTGACTTTC
CDR3 protein: CASSLEGSGANVLTF

CDR3 length: 15
D gene: .
V gene: TRBV5-1
J gene: TRBJ2-6
clone size: .
CDR3 DNA: TGCGCCAGCAGCCCTGGACCTCTGGAGTACAACGTCCTGACTTTC
CDR3 protein: CASSPGPLEYNVLTF

CDR3 length: 15
D gene: .
V gene: TRBV11-3
J gene: TRBJ2-5
clone size: .
CDR3 DNA: TGTGCCAGCAGGTTGAAGGCAGATACTGGAGAGACCCAGTACTTC
CDR3 protein: CASRLKADTGETQYF

CDR3 length: 13
D gene: .
V gene: TRBV28
J gene: TRBJ2-3
clone size: few
CDR3 DNA: TGTGCCAGCAGTTTACTGGGGGGTAGTACGCAGTATTTT
CDR3 protein: CASSLLGGSTQYF

CDR3 length: 14
D gene: TRBD2
V gene: TRBV19
J gene: TRBJ2-1
clone size: .
CDR3 DNA: TGTGCCAGTAGTATAGACGGGAGGGCGAATGAGCAGTTCTTC
CDR3 protein: CASSIDGRANEQFF

CDR3 length: 13
D gene: .
V gene: TRBV30
J gene: TRBJ1-5
clone size: .
CDR3 DNA: TGTGCCTGGAGCCCGAATCTTAATCAGCCCCAGCATTTT
CDR3 protein: CAWSPNLNQPQHF

CDR3 length: 14
D gene: TRBD2
V gene: TRBV18
J gene: TRBJ2-1
clone size: few
CDR3 DNA: TGTGCCAGCTCACTGGCTAGCGGGGCAGGGGAGCAGTTCTTC
CDR3 protein: CASSLASGAGEQFF

CDR3 length: 14
D gene: TRBD1
V gene: TRBV28
J gene: TRBJ1-2
clone size: few
CDR3 DNA: TGTGCCAGCAGGAGACAGGGGTCTCCCTATGGCTACACCTTC
CDR3 protein: CASRRQGSPYGYTF

CDR3 length: 17
D gene: TRBD1
V gene: TRBV19
J gene: TRBJ1-6
clone size: few
CDR3 DNA: TGTGCCAGTAGTACGTACACAGGGGGCGCGGGGAATTCACCCCTCCACTTT
CDR3 protein: CASSTYTGGAGNSPLHF

CDR3 length: 14
D gene: TRBD1
V gene: TRBV9
J gene: TRBJ1-4
clone size: .
CDR3 DNA: TGTGCCAGCAGTGAAGCGGACAGGGCGGAAAAACTGTTTTTT
CDR3 protein: CASSEADRAEKLFF

CDR3 length: 15
D gene: .
V gene: TRBV4-1
J gene: TRBJ1-1
clone size: large
CDR3 DNA: TGCGCCAGCAGCCTCACTCAGGGTAAGAACACTGAAGCTTTCTTT
CDR3 protein: CASSLTQGKNTEAFF